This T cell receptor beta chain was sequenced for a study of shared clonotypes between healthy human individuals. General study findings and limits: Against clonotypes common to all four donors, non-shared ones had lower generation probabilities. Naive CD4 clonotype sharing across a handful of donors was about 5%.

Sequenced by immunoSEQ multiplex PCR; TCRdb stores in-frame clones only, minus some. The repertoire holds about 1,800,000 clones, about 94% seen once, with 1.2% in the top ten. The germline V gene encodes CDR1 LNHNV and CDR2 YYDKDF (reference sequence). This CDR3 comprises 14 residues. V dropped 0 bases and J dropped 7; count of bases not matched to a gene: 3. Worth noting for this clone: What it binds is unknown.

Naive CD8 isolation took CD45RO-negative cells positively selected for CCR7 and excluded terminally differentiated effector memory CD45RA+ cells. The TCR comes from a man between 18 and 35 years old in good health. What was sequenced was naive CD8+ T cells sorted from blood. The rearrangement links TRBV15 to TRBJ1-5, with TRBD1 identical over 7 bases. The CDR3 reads CATSRDTGEQPQHF. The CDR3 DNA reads TGTGCCACCAGCAGAGATACAGGGGAACAGCCCCAGCATTTT.